These 28 T cell receptor beta chains were sequenced from one sample in a study of CD8 T cells in ankylosing spondylitis. Notes on the study in general: Seemingly distinctive of ankylosing spondylitis blood was a TCR beta motif formed by eight highly homologous variants.

Antigens for these TCRs are unknown. TCRdb processed the 5' RACE reads anew with MiXCR; each CDR3 protein has one entry. The sample yields around 540,000 distinct CDR3 sequences, roughly 13% seen once. Sample: blood, either unsorted or a sorted T cell fraction (not recorded which). The receptors shown here come from a male donor with ankylosing spondylitis.

This clonotype was seen a few times. The rearrangement uses TRBV7-8 and TRBJ2-7, with a tentative D call TRBD1 (6 bases). Germline V CDR1 and CDR2: SGHVS, FQNEAQ. This CDR3 has 16 amino acids. The ends were cut back, 2 bases at V and 0 bases at J, with 14 bases in the middle. CDR3 protein: CASSLRVGHSSYEQYV. CDR3 nucleotide sequence: TGTGCCAGCAGCTTAAGGGTGGGACACTCCTCCTACGAGCAGTACGTC.

The rearrangement joins TRBV27 to TRBJ1-5; TRBD1 might be the D (5 bases). The CDR3 contains 16 residues. Germline V gives CDR1 MNHEY, CDR2 SMNVEV (reference sequence). V dropped 3 bases and J dropped 6 bases, with 18 bases sitting between them. The chain's CDR3 is CASSFGKGLVGQPQHF. The CDR3 coding sequence is TGTGCCAGCAGTTTTGGAAAGGGGCTTGTTGGTCAGCCCCAGCATTTT.

The V call is TRBV27, the J call TRBJ1-6; D is undetermined. V lost 8 bases to trimming and J lost 8 bases, with 13 bases between them. The germline V gene has CDR1 MNHEY and CDR2 SMNVEV (reference sequence). CDR3 size: 13 residues. The CDR3 region is CASGLIRDSPLHF. The CDR3 coding sequence is TGTGCCAGCGGGCTCATTCGGGATTCACCCCTCCACTTT.

This clonotype was picked up a small number of times. The chain is built from TRBV7-9 and TRBJ2-1, with 11 bases lining up with TRBD2. J gave up 5 bases and V 3 bases, and 3 bases lay outside the gene matches. The CDR3 runs to 15 residues. CDR1 is SEHNR, CDR2 FQNEAQ, per germline (reference sequence). CDR3 amino acids: CASSFSGRENNEQFF. As DNA, the CDR3 is TGTGCCAGCAGCTTTAGCGGGAGGGAGAACAATGAGCAGTTCTTC.

This clonotype was detected only a few times. The chain recombines TRBV5-1 with TRBJ1-3; D is uncertain. There are 15 residues in the CDR3. Deletions cut 0 bases from V and 0 bases from J, with 7 bases between. Germline CDR1 is SGHRS and CDR2 is YFSETQ. CDR3 sequence reads: CASSLGNPSGNTIYF. As DNA, the CDR3 is TGCGCCAGCAGCTTGGGGAACCCCTCTGGAAACACCATATATTTT.

The table lists this clonotype with a few counts. This chain uses TRBV6-1 with TRBJ1-1, with 8 bases lining up with TRBD1. V gave up 4 bases and J gave up 1 base; unmatched junction bases: 2. Germline loops: CDR1 MNHNS, CDR2 SASEGT. The CDR3 totals 14 residues. The CDR3 sequence: CASSGDRWNTEAFF. CDR3 in DNA: TGTGCCAGCAGTGGGGACAGGTGGAACACTGAAGCTTTCTTT.

This chain links TRBV12-3 or TRBV12-4 with TRBJ1-1; D is unresolved. The CDR3 has 11 amino acids. With 1 base removed from V and 10 bases from J, the gap between germline ends came to 7 bases. The CDR3 region has the DNA TGTGCCAGCAGTTTAGGTCAGGTAGCTTTCTTT. It codes for CASSLGQVAFF.

This chain uses TRBV29-1 with TRBJ2-5; 9 bases are shared with TRBD1. The CDR3 has 13 amino acids. Germline lookup yields CDR1 SQVTM and CDR2 ANQGSEA. The trim removed 7 bases at V and 5 bases at J, leaving 8 bases unmatched. The CDR3 DNA reads TGCAGCGACCTCGACAGGGGGAGTGAGACCCAGTACTTC. It yields the protein CSDLDRGSETQYF.

The chain is built from TRBV5-1 and TRBJ1-2; the match to TRBD1 covers 7 bases. The germline V gene encodes CDR1 SGHRS and CDR2 YFSETQ. There are 15 residues in the CDR3. With 0 bases clipped from V and 4 bases from J, the junction kept 6 bases outside the gene matches. The CDR3 nucleotides are TGCGCCAGCAGCTTGGAGGCAGGGGGAAGCTATGGCTACACCTTC. Translation gives CASSLEAGGSYGYTF.

CDR3 coding DNA: TGTGCCAGCAGCAGCGGGAGCGGGCAGTTCTTC. As protein: CASSSGSGQFF. The J gene is TRBJ2-1, the V gene TRBV2, with TRBD2 matching 8 bases. The CDR3 totals 11 residues. V shed 6 bases, J shed 12 bases, and the junction held 4 bases outside the gene matches. Germline values: CDR1 SNHLY, CDR2 FYNNEI.

The chain recombines TRBV2 with TRBJ1-1; no clear D gene. CDR1 and CDR2 (germline): SNHLY, FYNNEI. Trimming took off 3 bases at V and 11 bases at J, with 13 bases between the two ends. The CDR3 is 12 amino acids. In DNA form, the CDR3 reads TGTGCCAGCAGTGATGGAACCCCCTGGGCTTTCTTT. It encodes CASSDGTPWAFF.

The rearrangement joins TRBV25-1 to TRBJ1-1; D unresolved. The V end lost 8 bases, the J end lost 6 bases, and 13 bases lay between the germline ends. The CDR3 loop spans 12 amino acids. Germline CDR1 MGHDK, CDR2 SYGVNS. The chain's CDR3 is CASGDGISEAFF. The DNA for the CDR3 is TGTGCCAGCGGGGATGGGATCTCTGAAGCTTTCTTT.

This clonotype was detected a few times. This sequence joins TRBV5-1 and TRBJ2-1; 9 nucleotides align to TRBD1. Germline CDR1 is SGHRS and CDR2 is YFSETQ. The CDR3 covers 16 residues. The junction had 9 bases not matched to a gene; V was cut back by 2 bases and J by 6 bases. Here the CDR3 reads CASSFTGTGNANEQFF. As DNA, the CDR3 is TGCGCCAGCAGCTTTACCGGGACAGGGAATGCCAATGAGCAGTTCTTC.

This sequence joins TRBV7-9 and TRBJ2-7; D is undetermined. Germline values: CDR1 SEHNR, CDR2 FQNEAQ (reference sequence). V lost 4 bases and J 2 bases, leaving 9 bases between the germline ends. This CDR3 is built from 13 residues. The CDR3 here is CASSSTDPYEQYF. Here the CDR3 DNA reads TGTGCCAGCAGCTCGACGGACCCCTACGAGCAGTACTTC.

This clonotype came up many times. This chain links TRBV5-4 with TRBJ1-5, with 11 bases that match TRBD1. After removal of 4 bases from V and 3 bases from J, the junction contained 9 bases not matched to a gene. The germline V gene has CDR1 SGHNT and CDR2 YYREEE (reference sequence). The CDR3 has 17 amino acids. The CDR3 region has the DNA TGTGCCAGCAGCCCAGGCCCGGGACAGGGGGACAATCAGCCCCAGCATTTT. This gives the protein CASSPGPGQGDNQPQHF.

V is TRBV18 and J is TRBJ2-3; 8 nucleotides align to TRBD2. The CDR3 has 14 residues. V trimming: 4 bases; J trimming: 4 bases; junction bases outside the gene matches: 4. CDR1 is KGHSH, CDR2 LQKENI, per germline. The CDR3 here is CASSRAGEADTQYF. CDR3 in DNA: TGTGCCAGCTCACGAGCGGGAGAGGCAGATACGCAGTATTTT.

This clonotype has just a few counts. V and J are TRBV3-1 and TRBJ2-5; 7 bases align to TRBD2. The CDR3 has 16 amino acids. V dropped 1 base and J dropped 1; count of bases not matched to a gene: 6. Germline CDR1 LGHDT, CDR2 YNNKEL (reference sequence). DNA for the CDR3: TGTGCCAGCAGCCAAGTCCTAGCGGATATCCAAGAGACCCAGTACTTC. Protein sequence: CASSQVLADIQETQYF.

This chain links TRBV18 with TRBJ2-3; D gene unclear. V dropped 3 bases and J dropped 0 bases, with 7 bases sitting between them. The V gene's germline CDR1 is KGHSH and CDR2 LQKENI. The CDR3 extends over 14 amino acids. CDR3 nucleotide sequence: TGTGCCAGCTCACCGGCACCTAGCACAGATACGCAGTATTTT. Translating it yields CASSPAPSTDTQYF.

J is TRBJ1-2 and V is TRBV12-3 or TRBV12-4; possible D gene TRBD1, 5 bases. Trimming took off 5 bases at V and 4 bases at J, with 17 bases between the two ends. This CDR3 has 15 amino acids. The chain's CDR3 is CASSRRTLISYGYTF. The CDR3 region has the DNA TGTGCCAGCAGTCGTAGGACATTGATTTCCTATGGCTACACCTTC.

V and J are TRBV20-1 and TRBJ2-3; no clear D. The CDR3 has 12 amino acids. Looked up from germline, CDR1 is DFQATT and CDR2 is SNEGSKA (reference sequence). V was shortened by 3 bases and J by 4 bases, with 8 bases between the two germline ends. As DNA, the CDR3 is TGCAGTGCTAGCCGGACGTCAGATACGCAGTATTTT. It specifies CSASRTSDTQYF.

The CDR3: CSARGLAGFLRTDTQYF. CDR3 sequence (DNA): TGCAGTGCTAGGGGACTAGCGGGATTTCTGCGCACAGATACGCAGTATTTT. This chain links TRBV20-1 with TRBJ2-3; 13 positions match TRBD2. Germline CDR1 DFQATT, CDR2 SNEGSKA (reference sequence). V lost 3 bases and J lost 1; bases outside the gene matches: 7. The length of the CDR3 is 17 residues.

This clonotype was detected a few times. The V call is TRBV9, the J call TRBJ2-1, with D perhaps TRBD1 or TRBD2 (5 bases each). CDR1 and CDR2 (germline): SGDLS, YYNGEE. With 5 bases removed from V and 1 base from J, the gap between germline ends came to 16 bases. This CDR3 spans 16 amino acids. The CDR3 sequence is CASRSGTRTSYNEQFF. CDR3 nucleotides: TGTGCCAGCAGGTCCGGGACCAGAACTTCCTACAATGAGCAGTTCTTC.

This chain links TRBV12-3 or TRBV12-4 with TRBJ2-1, with 10 bases lining up with TRBD2. The CDR3 is 15 amino acids. The V segment lost 2 bases and the J segment 9 bases; nucleotides outside the gene matches: 7. This CDR3 is CASSLLAGDPGEQFF. The CDR3 DNA is TGTGCCAGCAGTTTACTAGCGGGGGACCCCGGTGAGCAGTTCTTC.

This clonotype showed up many times. The chain has TRBV15 and TRBJ2-3; 8 positions agree with TRBD1. Trimming cost V 0 bases and J 0 bases; bases outside gene matches: 5. This CDR3 region has 17 residues. Germline CDR1 LNHNV, CDR2 YYDKDF (reference sequence). CDR3 in amino acids: CATSRDTDRDSTDTQYF. Written as DNA, the CDR3 is TGTGCCACCAGCAGAGATACGGACAGGGACAGCACAGATACGCAGTATTTT.

This clonotype was observed a handful of times. This chain connects TRBV29-1 to TRBJ1-2; no firm D call. In germline, CDR1 is SQVTM, CDR2 ANQGSEA. This CDR3 has 12 residues. Trimming pared 3 bases from V and 3 bases from J, leaving 8 bases between. The CDR3 sequence: CSVEPKDYGYTF. The CDR3 DNA sequence: TGCAGCGTTGAGCCCAAGGACTATGGCTACACCTTC.

This chain connects TRBV4-1 to TRBJ1-2; D unclear. Trimming cost V 4 bases and J 2 bases, with 11 bases left between them. The CDR3 runs 14 residues. Germline loops: CDR1 MGHRA, CDR2 YSYEKL. The CDR3 loop reads CASSRASANYGYTF. In nucleotides, the CDR3 is TGCGCCAGCAGCCGGGCCTCGGCGAACTATGGCTACACCTTC.

Many counts were recorded for this clonotype. The chain is built from TRBV5-1 and TRBJ2-2; TRBD2 agrees at 10 bases. Germline CDR1 SGHRS, CDR2 YFSETQ. The CDR3 extends over 16 amino acids. Losses at the gene ends were 7 bases for V and 4 bases for J; bases not matched to a gene: 10. The chain's CDR3 is CASRQEGLASTGELFF. In DNA, the CDR3 is TGCGCCAGCCGCCAAGAGGGACTAGCGAGCACCGGGGAGCTGTTTTTT.

Ten or more counts support this clonotype. J is TRBJ2-3 and V is TRBV24-1, with D maybe TRBD2 (6 bases). V lost 0 bases, J lost 2 bases, and 8 bases lay in between. This CDR3 is built from 15 residues. In germline, CDR1 is KGHDR, CDR2 SFDVKD. The DNA for the CDR3 is TGTGCCACCAGTGATTTGACGGGAGACACAGATACGCAGTATTTT. This codes for CATSDLTGDTDTQYF.